This T cell receptor beta chain was captured in a study of liver allograft versus peripheral blood T cells. Study context: Transplanted-liver and recipient peripheral blood T cell receptor repertoires were compared.

TCRdb re-called the reads with MiXCR, one entry per CDR3 protein. The sample gives 700 or so distinct CDR3 sequences, about 38% of which show up once; about three quarters is in the top ten. This CDR3 is 14 amino acids long. The V gene's germline CDR1 is MNHEY and CDR2 SVGAGI. V was pared by 2 bases and J by 4 bases, with 11 bases between. This TCR derives from a human patient who had a liver transplant. Some T cells may arise from the graft donor. The rearrangement joins TRBV6-5 to TRBJ1-1; D is undetermined. The CDR3 bases are TGTGCCAGCAGTTACCTTTTGGGAGGCACTGAAGCTTTCTTT. Translation gives CASSYLLGGTEAFF.